This is a list of T cell receptor beta chains from one sample in a study of shared clonotypes between healthy human individuals. This table comes from immunoSEQ multiplex PCR, and its TCRdb copy is limited to in-frame clones, with some not included. The data contain about 2,200,000 clones, 93% of them singletons. The source material was naive CD8+ T cells from PBMCs. These receptors were obtained from a man aged 18-30 years in good health. Some clones in this sample may be carry-over from other donors' samples. Both conserved end residues are part of each CDR3. D genes are given only for firm matches. Not all rows give a size; the values are once, few, many and, for expanded clones, a class.

TRBV9	TRBJ2-7	TRBD2	14	NA	CASSMTSGPYEQYF	TGTGCCAGCAGCATGACTAGCGGACCCTACGAGCAGTACTTC
TRBV2	TRBJ2-4	NA	16	NA	CASSDSGFRAKNIQYF	TGTGCCAGCAGTGACAGCGGCTTTCGAGCCAAAAACATTCAGTACTTC
TRBV9	TRBJ1-4	NA	13	NA	CASSPRLYEKLFF	TGTGCCAGCAGCCCCCGCTTATACGAAAAACTGTTTTTT
TRBV4-3	TRBJ2-7	NA	14	NA	CASSQEAGEYEQYF	TGCGCCAGCAGCCAAGAGGCAGGGGAGTACGAGCAGTACTTC
TRBV27	TRBJ2-1	TRBD1	15	NA	CASSRYRDSYNEQFF	TGTGCCAGCAGTCGATACCGGGACAGCTACAATGAGCAGTTCTTC
TRBV11-2	TRBJ2-7	NA	17	NA	CASSLVGRTHVHYEQYF	TGTGCCAGCAGCTTAGTGGGTAGGACCCATGTGCACTACGAGCAGTACTTC
TRBV13	TRBJ1-3	TRBD1	16	NA	CASSLAPGGDGNTIYF	TGTGCCAGCAGCTTAGCTCCAGGGGGCGATGGAAACACCATATATTTT
TRBV19	TRBJ2-1	TRBD1	14	once	CASSLRDSYNEQFF	TGTGCCAGTAGTCTCAGGGACAGTTACAATGAGCAGTTCTTC
TRBV11-3	TRBJ1-1	NA	16	NA	CASSLAGTFMNTEAFF	TGTGCCAGCAGCTTAGCAGGGACTTTCATGAACACTGAAGCTTTCTTT
TRBV7-3	TRBJ2-1	TRBD1	17	NA	CASSLTPGQGALDEQFF	TGTGCCAGCAGCTTAACCCCGGGACAGGGGGCTTTGGATGAGCAGTTCTTC
TRBV4-1	TRBJ2-5	TRBD2	17	NA	CASSQRTSGMYQETQYF	TGCGCCAGCAGCCAACGGACTAGCGGGATGTACCAAGAGACCCAGTACTTC
TRBV7-9	TRBJ2-7	NA	14	NA	CASSSSEGPNEQYF	TGTGCCAGCAGCTCTTCGGAGGGACCCAACGAGCAGTACTTC
TRBV4-2	TRBJ1-1	NA	16	NA	CASSTGTIGIGTEAFF	TGTGCCAGCAGCACAGGAACCATCGGCATTGGGACTGAAGCTTTCTTT
TRBV27	TRBJ2-7	NA	15	NA	CASSSAPGLSYEQYF	TGTGCCAGCAGTTCGGCCCCGGGACTCTCCTACGAGCAGTACTTC
TRBV5-5	TRBJ1-1	NA	15	NA	CASSLGTEPNTEAFF	TGTGCCAGCAGCTTGGGGACAGAACCGAACACTGAAGCTTTCTTT
TRBV19	TRBJ1-3	NA	12	NA	CASRRSGNTIYF	TGTGCCTCAAGACGCTCTGGAAACACCATATATTTT
TRBV29-1	TRBJ2-1	TRBD2	14	NA	CSGYAGGPYNEQFF	TGCAGCGGATATGCGGGAGGCCCCTACAATGAGCAGTTCTTC
TRBV10-3	TRBJ2-1	TRBD2	12	NA	CAASGGYNEQFF	TGTGCCGCCAGCGGGGGCTACAATGAGCAGTTCTTC
TRBV29-1	TRBJ1-3	NA	14	NA	CSVALGVSGNTIYF	TGCAGCGTTGCATTAGGGGTCTCTGGAAACACCATATATTTT
TRBV5-8	TRBJ1-4	NA	15	NA	CASSLEWGGGEKLFF	TGTGCCAGCAGCTTGGAGTGGGGGGGTGGAGAAAAACTGTTTTTT
TRBV27	TRBJ2-1	NA	11	NA	CASRSSNEQFF	TGTGCCAGCAGATCGAGCAATGAGCAGTTCTTC
TRBV7-8	TRBJ2-2	NA	15	NA	CASSHAGPGSGELFF	TGTGCCAGCAGCCATGCCGGGCCTGGATCCGGGGAGCTGTTTTTT
TRBV7-9	TRBJ2-7	TRBD1	17	NA	CASSPPTRTGIHYEQYF	TGTGCCAGCAGCCCACCAACTCGGACAGGGATCCACTACGAGCAGTACTTC
TRBV27	TRBJ1-6	TRBD1	15	few	CASRTTGGFNSPLHF	TGTGCCAGCAGAACGACAGGGGGCTTCAATTCACCCCTCCACTTT
TRBV2	TRBJ2-1	TRBD1	14	NA	CASPLADRGNEQFF	TGTGCCAGCCCCCTAGCGGACAGGGGCAATGAGCAGTTCTTC
TRBV18	TRBJ2-3	TRBD2	16	NA	CASSPPTTSTTDTQYF	TGTGCCAGCTCACCACCGACGACTAGCACTACAGATACGCAGTATTTT
TRBV15	TRBJ2-7	NA	16	once	CATSGQGTSLRYEQYF	TGTGCCACCAGCGGACAGGGGACTAGCTTGAGGTACGAGCAGTACTTC
TRBV28	TRBJ2-2	TRBD1	18	once	CASSLIPGQATNTGELFF	TGTGCCAGCAGTTTGATTCCGGGACAGGCCACGAACACCGGGGAGCTGTTTTTT
TRBV27	TRBJ1-1	NA	17	few	CASRLRGEGFVNTEAFF	TGTGCCAGCAGGCTTCGGGGAGAGGGGTTCGTGAACACTGAAGCTTTCTTT
TRBV4-3	TRBJ2-1	TRBD2	19	NA	CASSQVFDLGGGIYNEQFF	TGCGCCAGCAGCCAAGTTTTTGACCTCGGGGGGGGAATCTACAATGAGCAGTTCTTC
TRBV5-1	TRBJ1-1	NA	13	NA	CASSLWGNTEAFF	TGCGCCAGCAGCTTATGGGGGAACACTGAAGCTTTCTTT
TRBV27	TRBJ2-3	NA	17	NA	CASSQQRPITSTDTQYF	TGTGCCAGCAGTCAACAGAGACCGATAACTAGCACAGATACGCAGTATTTT
TRBV15	TRBJ2-2	NA	15	NA	CATSRDRGRAGELFF	TGTGCCACCAGCAGAGACAGGGGTAGGGCCGGGGAGCTGTTTTTT
TRBV5-1	TRBJ1-1	NA	17	NA	CASSLASGGTVNTEAFF	TGCGCCAGCAGCTTGGCTTCTGGGGGGACCGTGAACACTGAAGCTTTCTTT
TRBV7-9	TRBJ2-1	NA	11	NA	CASSSPISEFF	TGTGCCAGCAGCTCCCCGATCTCAGAGTTCTTC
TRBV7-9	TRBJ1-1	TRBD1	13	once	CASSQALDRGAFF	TGCGCCAGCAGCCAAGCCCTCGACAGGGGAGCTTTCTTT
TRBV7-9	TRBJ2-7	TRBD2	15	once	CASSSAGLDSYEQYF	TGTGCCAGCAGCTCCGCCGGACTAGACTCCTACGAGCAGTACTTC
TRBV25-1	TRBJ1-1	NA	15	NA	CASSEWDLSTLKAFF	TGTGCCAGCAGTGAATGGGACTTATCCACCCTTAAAGCTTTCTTT
TRBV28	TRBJ2-7	TRBD1	14	NA	CASSALTGGGEQYF	TGTGCCAGCAGTGCCTTAACAGGGGGCGGCGAGCAGTACTTC
TRBV7-9	TRBJ2-5	TRBD2	18	NA	CASSLALTSGSPQETQYF	TGTGCCAGCAGCTTAGCCCTGACTAGCGGGAGTCCCCAAGAGACCCAGTACTTC
TRBV10-3	TRBJ2-1	NA	14	NA	CAIGSAGLHNEQFF	TGTGCCATCGGATCCGCGGGACTCCACAATGAGCAGTTCTTC
TRBV6-5	TRBJ1-1	NA	15	NA	CASSLPGHLNTEAFF	TGTGCCAGCAGCCTTCCGGGACACCTTAACACTGAAGCTTTCTTT
TRBV7-2	TRBJ2-2	TRBD2	18	NA	CASSFGLAGVVYTGELFF	TGTGCCAGCAGCTTTGGACTAGCGGGAGTGGTTTACACCGGGGAGCTGTTTTTT
TRBV9	TRBJ1-3	TRBD1	14	NA	CASSATGGFNTIYF	TGTGCCAGCAGCGCTACAGGGGGTTTTAACACCATATATTTT
TRBV2	TRBJ2-7	NA	14	few	CASSETLATYEQYF	TGTGCCAGCAGTGAAACATTAGCGACCTACGAGCAGTACTTC
TRBV29-1	TRBJ1-2	NA	13	once	CSVEFGGADGYTF	TGCAGCGTTGAGTTCGGGGGGGCAGACGGCTACACCTTC
TRBV10-3	TRBJ2-7	NA	11	NA	CAISPGGEQYF	TGTGCCATCAGTCCAGGGGGGGAGCAGTACTTC
TRBV15	TRBJ1-2	NA	12	NA	CATREGGYGYTF	TGTGCCACCAGGGAAGGAGGGTATGGCTACACCTTC
TRBV5-6	TRBJ1-2	NA	15	NA	CASSSQTGRIYGYTF	TGTGCCAGCAGCTCCCAGACGGGGCGGATCTATGGCTACACCTTC
TRBV14	TRBJ2-7	NA	13	NA	CASSPPLSYEQYF	TGTGCCAGCAGCCCTCCTCTATCCTACGAGCAGTACTTC
TRBV6-6	TRBJ1-2	NA	15	NA	CASSYFRTANYGYTF	TGTGCCAGCAGTTACTTCCGGACAGCAAACTATGGCTACACCTTC
TRBV9	TRBJ1-5	NA	15	NA	CASSVAPGSGQPQHF	TGTGCCAGCAGCGTAGCCCCGGGGTCAGGGCAGCCCCAGCATTTT
TRBV6-5	TRBJ2-7	TRBD1	14	NA	CASRLRDRGREQYF	TGTGCCAGCAGACTCCGGGACAGGGGAAGAGAGCAGTACTTC
TRBV5-6	TRBJ2-7	NA	15	NA	CASSLLDGRTTKQYF	TGTGCCAGCAGCTTGTTAGACGGCCGGACTACGAAGCAGTACTTC
TRBV27	TRBJ2-1	NA	15	NA	CASSPFGSTYNEQFF	TGTGCCAGCAGTCCGTTCGGCAGTACGTACAATGAGCAGTTCTTC
TRBV9	TRBJ2-7	NA	15	once	CASSVEGLPTYEQYF	TGTGCCAGCAGCGTAGAGGGACTGCCCACCTACGAGCAGTACTTC
TRBV6-5	TRBJ1-1	NA	14	NA	CASSPLGVNTEAFF	TGTGCCAGCAGTCCTTTGGGGGTGAACACTGAAGCTTTCTTT